Sequencing of this T cell receptor (beta chain) was carried out in a study of T cell responses to AZD1222 COVID-19 vaccine. Assay used: immunoSEQ multiplex PCR; TCRdb lists only in-frame clones, some missing. The sample carries roughly 100,000 clones, 80% to 90% recorded once. Whole-study results and caveats: Among spike-specific TCRs, nearly half reportedly target unmutated variant regions.

V gave up 4 bases and J gave up 9 bases; unmatched junction bases: 14. The CDR3 is 16 amino acids. The germline gives CDR1 LNHDA, CDR2 SQIVND (reference sequence). Concerning this clone itself: Its matching antigen is unknown.

The specimen was peripheral blood, collected on day 0 of AZD1222 vaccination. This chain joins TRBV19 and TRBJ2-1, with 8 bases identical to TRBD1. This TCR was recovered from an adult in good health. CDR3 DNA: TGTGCCAGTAGTACCGGACAGGGAGGTATTGTTGGTGAGCAGTTCTTC. It codes for CASSTGQGGIVGEQFF. The full variable domain, in which reference TRBV19 and TRBJ2-1 provide the parts outside the CDR3, is DGGITQSPKYLFRKEGQNVTLSCEQNLNHDAMYWYRQDPGQGLRLIYYSQIVNDFQKGDIAEGYSVSREKKESFPLTVTSAQKNPTAFYLCASSTGQGGIVGEQFFGPGTRLTVL.